This TCR beta chain was profiled in a study of blood T cell repertoires in COVID-19. V was clipped by 6 bases and J by 4 bases; unmatched bases: 6. Germline CDR1 and CDR2: SGHAT and FQNNGV. This CDR3 is built from 15 residues. Assay: immunoSEQ multiplex PCR; the TCRdb copy retains only in-frame clones and omits some. This table has 200,000 or so clones, more than 65% appearing once. This TCR came from a man aged 35 to 55 who had recovered from COVID-19. The chain recombines TRBV11-2 with TRBJ1-4; TRBD1 matches at 9 bases. The specimen sequenced was peripheral blood. The CDR3 sequence is CASSYRGRDNEKLFF. The CDR3 DNA reads TGTGCCAGCAGTTACAGGGGGCGGGATAATGAAAAACTGTTTTTT. The variable domain in full, completed from reference TRBV11-2 and TRBJ1-4, reads EAGVAQSPRYKIIEKRQSVAFWCNPISGHATLYWYQQILGQGPKLLIQFQNNGVVDDSQLPKDRFSAERLKGVDSTLKIQPAKLEDSAVYLCASSYRGRDNEKLFFGSGTQLSVL.